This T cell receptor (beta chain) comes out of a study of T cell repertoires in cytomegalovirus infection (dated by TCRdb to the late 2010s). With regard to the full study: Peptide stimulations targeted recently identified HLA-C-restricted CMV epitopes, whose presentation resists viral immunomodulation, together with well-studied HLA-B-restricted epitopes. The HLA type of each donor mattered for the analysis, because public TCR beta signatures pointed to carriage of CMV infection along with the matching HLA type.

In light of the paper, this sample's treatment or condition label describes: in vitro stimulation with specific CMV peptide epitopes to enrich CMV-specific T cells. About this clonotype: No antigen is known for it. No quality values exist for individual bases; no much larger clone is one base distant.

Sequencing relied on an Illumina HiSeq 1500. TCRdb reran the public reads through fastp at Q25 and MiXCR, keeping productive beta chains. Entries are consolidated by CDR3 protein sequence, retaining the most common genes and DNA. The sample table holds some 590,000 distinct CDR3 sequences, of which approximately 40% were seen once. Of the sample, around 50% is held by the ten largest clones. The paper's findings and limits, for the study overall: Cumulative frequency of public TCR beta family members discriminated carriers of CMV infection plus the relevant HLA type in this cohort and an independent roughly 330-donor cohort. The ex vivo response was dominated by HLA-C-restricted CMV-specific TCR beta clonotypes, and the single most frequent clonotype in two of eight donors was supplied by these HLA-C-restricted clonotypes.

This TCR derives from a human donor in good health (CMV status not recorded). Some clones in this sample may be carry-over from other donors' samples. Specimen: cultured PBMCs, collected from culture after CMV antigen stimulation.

The DNA sequence is as follows: TGTGCCAGCAGCCAAGGGACCCAGCCGAACTATGGCTACACCTTC. This encodes CASSQGTQPNYGYTF. The chain joins TRBV4-2 to TRBJ1-2, with the D gene not clear enough to name. Cut back by 1 base and 2 bases, the V and J ends lie 11 bases apart. The germline V gene gives CDR1 as LGHNA and CDR2 as YNFKEQ. The CDR3 goes from the cysteine to the phenylalanine over 15 residues. Only CDR3 DNA remains: 45 bases, in frame from the first base.